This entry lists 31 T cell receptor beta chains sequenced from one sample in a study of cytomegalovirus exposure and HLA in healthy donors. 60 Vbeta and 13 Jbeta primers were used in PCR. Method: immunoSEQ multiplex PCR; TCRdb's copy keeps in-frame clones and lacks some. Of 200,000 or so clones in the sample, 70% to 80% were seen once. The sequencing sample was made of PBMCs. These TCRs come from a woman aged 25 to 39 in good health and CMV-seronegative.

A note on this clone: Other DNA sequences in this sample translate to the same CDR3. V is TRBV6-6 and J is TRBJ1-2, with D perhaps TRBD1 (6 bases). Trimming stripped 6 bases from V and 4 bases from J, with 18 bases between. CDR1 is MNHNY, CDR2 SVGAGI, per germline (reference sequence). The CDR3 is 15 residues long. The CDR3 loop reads CASRTSGGPVYGYTF. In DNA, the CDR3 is TGTGCCAGCAGAACGTCGGGGGGGCCAGTCTATGGCTACACCTTC.

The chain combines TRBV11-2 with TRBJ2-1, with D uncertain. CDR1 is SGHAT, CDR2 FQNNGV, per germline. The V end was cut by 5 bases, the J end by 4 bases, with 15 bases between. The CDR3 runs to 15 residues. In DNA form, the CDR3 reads TGTGCCAGCAGCCGTAACCGAATACTTTACAATGAGCAGTTCTTC. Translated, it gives CASSRNRILYNEQFF.

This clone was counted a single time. The DNA of the CDR3 is TGTGCCAGCAGTCTCCCACGGAGCCACGAGCAGTACTTC. Translating it yields CASSLPRSHEQYF. J is TRBJ2-7 and V is TRBV7-2, with no clear D. There are 13 residues in the CDR3. V lost 6 bases and J 5 bases, leaving 14 bases between the germline ends. The germline gives CDR1 SGHTA, CDR2 FQGNSA.

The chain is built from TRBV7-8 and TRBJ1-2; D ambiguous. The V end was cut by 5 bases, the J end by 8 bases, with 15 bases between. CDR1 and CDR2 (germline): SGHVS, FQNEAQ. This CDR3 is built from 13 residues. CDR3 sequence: CASSLGSPGGYTF. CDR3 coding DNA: TGTGCCAGCAGCCTGGGGTCGCCGGGGGGCTACACCTTC.

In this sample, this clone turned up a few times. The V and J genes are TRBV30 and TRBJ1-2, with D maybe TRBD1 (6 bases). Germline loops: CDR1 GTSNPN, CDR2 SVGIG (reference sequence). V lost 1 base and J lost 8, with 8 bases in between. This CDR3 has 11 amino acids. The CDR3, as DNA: TGTGCCTGGAGTGGGGGGACAGGCTACACCTTC. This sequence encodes CAWSGGTGYTF.

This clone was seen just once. CDR3 nucleotide sequence: TGTGCCAGTAGTACCCCGGGACAGGGGGCAATATGGACCGGGGAGCTGTTTTTT. Residues: CASSTPGQGAIWTGELFF. The chain has TRBV19 and TRBJ2-2; 12 bases match TRBD1. CDR1 is LNHDA, CDR2 SQIVND, per germline (reference sequence). The junction had 11 bases not matched to a gene; V was cut back by 4 bases and J by 5 bases. This CDR3 region has 18 residues. Using reference TRBV19 and TRBJ2-2 for the parts outside the CDR3, the full variable domain is DGGITQSPKYLFRKEGQNVTLSCEQNLNHDAMYWYRQDPGQGLRLIYYSQIVNDFQKGDIAEGYSVSREKKESFPLTVTSAQKNPTAFYLCASSTPGQGAIWTGELFFGEGSRLTVL.

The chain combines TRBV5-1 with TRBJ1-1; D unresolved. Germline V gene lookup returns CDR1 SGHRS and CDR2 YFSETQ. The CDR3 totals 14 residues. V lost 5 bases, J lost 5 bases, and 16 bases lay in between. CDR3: CASRGTATGTEAFF. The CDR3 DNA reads TGCGCCAGCAGGGGAACAGCCACGGGGACTGAAGCTTTCTTT. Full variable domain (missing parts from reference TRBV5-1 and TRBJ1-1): KAGVTQTPRYLIKTRGQQVTLSCSPISGHRSVSWYQQTPGQGLQFLFEYFSETQRNKGNFPGRFSGRQFSNSRSEMNVSTLELGDSALYLCASRGTATGTEAFFGQGTRLTVV.

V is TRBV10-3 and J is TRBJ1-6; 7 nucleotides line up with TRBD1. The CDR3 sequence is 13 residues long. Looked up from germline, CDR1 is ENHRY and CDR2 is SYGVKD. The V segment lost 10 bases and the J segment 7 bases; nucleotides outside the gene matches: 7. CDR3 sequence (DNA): TGTGCCACCACAGGGGCTGGGAATTCACCCCTCCACTTT. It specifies CATTGAGNSPLHF.

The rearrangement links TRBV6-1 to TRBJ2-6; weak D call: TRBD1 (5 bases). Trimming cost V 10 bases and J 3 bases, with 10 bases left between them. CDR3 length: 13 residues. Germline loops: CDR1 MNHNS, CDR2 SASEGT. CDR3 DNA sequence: TGTGCCACTAGGGGTAGTGGGGCCAACGTCCTGACTTTC. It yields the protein CATRGSGANVLTF.

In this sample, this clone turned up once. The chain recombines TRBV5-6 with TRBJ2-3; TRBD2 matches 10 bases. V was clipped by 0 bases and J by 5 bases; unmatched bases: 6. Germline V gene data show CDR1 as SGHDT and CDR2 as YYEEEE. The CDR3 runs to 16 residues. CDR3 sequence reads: CASSLVGTSVRDTQYF. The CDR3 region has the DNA TGTGCCAGCAGCTTGGTTGGGACTAGCGTCAGAGATACGCAGTATTTT.

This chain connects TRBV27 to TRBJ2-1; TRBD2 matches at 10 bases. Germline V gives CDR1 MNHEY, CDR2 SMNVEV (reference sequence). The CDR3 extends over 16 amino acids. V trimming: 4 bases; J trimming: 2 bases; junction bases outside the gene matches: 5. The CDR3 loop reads CASSSPAGGPYNEQFF. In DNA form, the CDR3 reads TGTGCCAGCAGTTCCCCAGCGGGGGGGCCCTACAATGAGCAGTTCTTC.

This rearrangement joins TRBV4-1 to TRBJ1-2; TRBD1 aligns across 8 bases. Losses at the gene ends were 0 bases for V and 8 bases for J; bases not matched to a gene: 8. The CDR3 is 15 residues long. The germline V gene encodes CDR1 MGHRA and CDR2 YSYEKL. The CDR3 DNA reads TGCGCCAGCAGCCAAGATCGCGGCAGGGGGCAAGGCTACACCTTC. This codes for CASSQDRGRGQGYTF.

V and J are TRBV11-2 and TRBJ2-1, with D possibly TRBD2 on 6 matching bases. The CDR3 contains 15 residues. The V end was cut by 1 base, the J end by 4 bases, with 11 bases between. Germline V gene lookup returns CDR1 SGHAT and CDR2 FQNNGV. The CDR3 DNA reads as TGTGCCAGCAGCTTAGGTGCTAGCGCGTACAATGAGCAGTTCTTC. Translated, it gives CASSLGASAYNEQFF.

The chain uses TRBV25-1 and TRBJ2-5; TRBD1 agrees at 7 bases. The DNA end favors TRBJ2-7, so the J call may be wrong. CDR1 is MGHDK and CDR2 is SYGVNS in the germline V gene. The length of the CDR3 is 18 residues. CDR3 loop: CASSGPSTGLRPQHEQYF. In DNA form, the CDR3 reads TGTGCCAGCAGTGGACCTTCGACAGGGCTCCGACCTCAACACGAGCAGTACTTC.

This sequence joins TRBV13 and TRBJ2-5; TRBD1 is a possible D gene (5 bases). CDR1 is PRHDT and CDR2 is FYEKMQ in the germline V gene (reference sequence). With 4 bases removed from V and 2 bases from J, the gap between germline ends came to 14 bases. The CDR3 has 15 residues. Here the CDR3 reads CASSSQYRNQETQYF. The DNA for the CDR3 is TGTGCCAGCAGCTCCCAATACAGGAATCAAGAGACCCAGTACTTC.

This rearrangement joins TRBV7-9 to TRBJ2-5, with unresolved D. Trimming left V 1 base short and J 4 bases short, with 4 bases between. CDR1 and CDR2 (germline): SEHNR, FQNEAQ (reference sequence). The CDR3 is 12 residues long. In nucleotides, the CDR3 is TGTGCCAGCAGCTTAGAAGCAGAGACCCAGTACTTC. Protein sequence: CASSLEAETQYF.

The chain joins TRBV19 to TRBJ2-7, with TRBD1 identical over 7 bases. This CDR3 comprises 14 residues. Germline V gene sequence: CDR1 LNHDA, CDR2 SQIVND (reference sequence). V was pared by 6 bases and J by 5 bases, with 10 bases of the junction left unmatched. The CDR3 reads CASRGAGGSHEQYF. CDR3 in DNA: TGTGCCAGTAGGGGGGCAGGGGGTTCCCACGAGCAGTACTTC.

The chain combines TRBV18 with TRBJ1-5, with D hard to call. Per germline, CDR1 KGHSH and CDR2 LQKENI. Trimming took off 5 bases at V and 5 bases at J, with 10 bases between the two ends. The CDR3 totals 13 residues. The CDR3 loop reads CASSAQGDQPQHF. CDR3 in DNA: TGTGCCAGCTCAGCGCAAGGAGATCAGCCCCAGCATTTT.

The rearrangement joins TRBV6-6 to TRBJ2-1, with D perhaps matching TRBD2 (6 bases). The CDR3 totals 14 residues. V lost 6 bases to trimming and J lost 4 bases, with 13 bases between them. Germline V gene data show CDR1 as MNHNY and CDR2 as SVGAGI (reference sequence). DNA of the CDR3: TGTGCCAGCAGGCCGAAGGCGGGGTACAATGAGCAGTTCTTC. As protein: CASRPKAGYNEQFF.

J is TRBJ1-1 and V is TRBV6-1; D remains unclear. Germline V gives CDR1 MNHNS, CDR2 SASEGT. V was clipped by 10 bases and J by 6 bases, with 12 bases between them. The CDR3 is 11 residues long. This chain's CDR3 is CAINPHSEAFF. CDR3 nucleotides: TGTGCCATCAACCCCCACTCTGAAGCTTTCTTT.

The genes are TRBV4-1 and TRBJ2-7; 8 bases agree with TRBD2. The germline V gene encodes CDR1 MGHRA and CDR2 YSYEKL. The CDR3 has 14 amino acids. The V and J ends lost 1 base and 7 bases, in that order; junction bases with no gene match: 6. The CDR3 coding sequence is TGCGCCAGCAGCCAAGTGGCCTCGGGGGGGGAGCAGTACTTC. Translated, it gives CASSQVASGGEQYF.

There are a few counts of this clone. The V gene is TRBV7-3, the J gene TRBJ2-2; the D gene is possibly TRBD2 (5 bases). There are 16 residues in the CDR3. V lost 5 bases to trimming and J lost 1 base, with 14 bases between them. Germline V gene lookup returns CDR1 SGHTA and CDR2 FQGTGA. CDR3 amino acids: CASSRNGGMNTGELFF. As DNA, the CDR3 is TGTGCCAGCAGCCGTAATGGAGGAATGAACACCGGGGAGCTGTTTTTT.

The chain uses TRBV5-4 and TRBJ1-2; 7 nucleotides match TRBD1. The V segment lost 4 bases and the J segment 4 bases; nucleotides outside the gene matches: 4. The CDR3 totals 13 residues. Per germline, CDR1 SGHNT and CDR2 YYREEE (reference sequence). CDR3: CASSRQGAYGYTF. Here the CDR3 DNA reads TGTGCCAGCAGCCGACAGGGAGCCTATGGCTACACCTTC.

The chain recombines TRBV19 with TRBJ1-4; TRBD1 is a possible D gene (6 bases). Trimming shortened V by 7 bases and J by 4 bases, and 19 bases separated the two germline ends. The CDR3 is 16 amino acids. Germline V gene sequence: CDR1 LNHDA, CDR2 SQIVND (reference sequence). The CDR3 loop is CASTGIDGQYNEKLFF. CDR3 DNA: TGTGCCAGTACCGGAATTGACGGACAGTATAATGAAAAACTGTTTTTT.

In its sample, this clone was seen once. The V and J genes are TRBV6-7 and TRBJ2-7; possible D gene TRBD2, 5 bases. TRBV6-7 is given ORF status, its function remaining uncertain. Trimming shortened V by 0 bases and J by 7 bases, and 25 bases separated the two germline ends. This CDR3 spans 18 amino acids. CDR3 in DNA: TGTGCCAGCAGTTACTCGACCCGGACGGTCATACGCCGGGAAGAGCAGTACTTC. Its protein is CASSYSTRTVIRREEQYF.

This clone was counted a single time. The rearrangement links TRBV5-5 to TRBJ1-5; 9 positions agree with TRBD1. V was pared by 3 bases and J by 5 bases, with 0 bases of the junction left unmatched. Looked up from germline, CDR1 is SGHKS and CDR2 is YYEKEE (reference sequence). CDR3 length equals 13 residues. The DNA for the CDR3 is TGTGCCAGCAGCTGGACAGGGGATCAGCCCCAGCATTTT. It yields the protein CASSWTGDQPQHF.

CDR3 loop: CATSRVRTVRNTEAFF. CDR3 DNA: TGTGCCACCAGCAGAGTCCGAACAGTCCGGAACACTGAAGCTTTCTTT. This chain uses TRBV15 with TRBJ1-1, with no clear D. V was trimmed by 1 base and J by 1 base, leaving 13 bases between them. CDR1 is LNHNV, CDR2 YYDKDF, per germline (reference sequence). This CDR3 is built from 16 residues.

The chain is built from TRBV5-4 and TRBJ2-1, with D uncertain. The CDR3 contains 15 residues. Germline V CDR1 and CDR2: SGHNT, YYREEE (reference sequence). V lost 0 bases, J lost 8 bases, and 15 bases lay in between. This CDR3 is CASSLEVTTRDEQFF. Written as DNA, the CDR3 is TGTGCCAGCAGCTTGGAGGTGACAACCAGAGATGAGCAGTTCTTC.

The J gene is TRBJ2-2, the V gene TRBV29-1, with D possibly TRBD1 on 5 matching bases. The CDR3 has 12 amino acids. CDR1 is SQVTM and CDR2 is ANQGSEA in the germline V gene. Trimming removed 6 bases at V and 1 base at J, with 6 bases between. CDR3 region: CSVRGNTGELFF. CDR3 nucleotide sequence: TGCAGCGTAAGGGGGAACACCGGGGAGCTGTTTTTT.

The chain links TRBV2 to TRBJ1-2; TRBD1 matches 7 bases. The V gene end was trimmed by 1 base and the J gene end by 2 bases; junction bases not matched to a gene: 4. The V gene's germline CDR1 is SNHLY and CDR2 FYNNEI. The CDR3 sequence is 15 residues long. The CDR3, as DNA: TGTGCCAGCAGTGAAGGGGCAGGGGGAAACTATGGCTACACCTTC. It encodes CASSEGAGGNYGYTF. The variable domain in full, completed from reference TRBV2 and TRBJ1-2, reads EPEVTQTPSHQVTQMGQEVILRCVPISNHLYFYWYRQILGQKVEFLVSFYNNEISEKSEIFDDQFSVERPDGSNFTLKIRSTKLEDSAMYFCASSEGAGGNYGYTFGSGTRLTVV.

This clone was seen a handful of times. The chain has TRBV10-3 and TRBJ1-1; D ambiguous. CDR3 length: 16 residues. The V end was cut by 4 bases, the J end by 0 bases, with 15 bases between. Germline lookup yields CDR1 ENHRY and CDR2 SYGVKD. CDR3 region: CAISANSRDLNTEAFF. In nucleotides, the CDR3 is TGTGCCATCAGTGCGAACAGCCGAGACCTGAACACTGAAGCTTTCTTT.